The 28 T cell receptor beta chains in this list originate from one sample, sequenced in a study of human T cells and chemical hapten exposure. Time point indicated: patch test 1, 2 weeks after DPC sensitization. Stated treatment: therapeutic diphenylcyclopropenone sensitization with weekly scalp DPC. A single record per CDR3 protein comes from TCRdb applying MiXCR to the RACE reads. The sample lists some 70,000 distinct CDR3 sequences, 25% to 40% occurring once. Specimen: whole blood, collected in connection with sensitization to the hapten diphenylcyclopropenone (DPC). These receptors all come from a man in his forties or fifties with alopecia areata. Some clones in this sample may be carry-over from other donors' samples.

This clonotype has more than one count but fewer than ten. The gene calls are TRBV7-2 and TRBJ2-4; no clear D gene. Trimming took off 0 bases at V and 7 bases at J, with 13 bases between the two ends. CDR3 length equals 15 residues. The germline V gene encodes CDR1 SGHTA and CDR2 FQGNSA. The CDR3 loop reads CASSLAGSISNIQYF. The DNA of the CDR3 is TGTGCCAGCAGCTTAGCGGGCAGCATTTCGAACATTCAGTACTTC.

CDR3 in amino acids: CASSSPTGTVAFF. The DNA for the CDR3 is TGTGCCAGCAGTTCCCCCACAGGTACTGTCGCTTTCTTT. This sequence joins TRBV28 and TRBJ1-1; tentative D call: TRBD1 (5 bases). Germline V gene lookup returns CDR1 MDHEN and CDR2 SYDVKM. CDR3 size: 13 residues. Trimming cost V 4 bases and J 11 bases, with 17 bases left between them.

V and J are TRBV27 and TRBJ1-1, with D unclear. Trimming left V 5 bases short and J 4 bases short, with 11 bases between. This CDR3 is built from 13 residues. CDR1 and CDR2 (germline): MNHEY, SMNVEV (reference sequence). The DNA for the CDR3 is TGTGCCAGCAGTACCACATGGGTCACTGAAGCTTTCTTT. This gives the protein CASSTTWVTEAFF.

This chain links TRBV27 with TRBJ2-1; no clear D. V shed 8 bases and J shed 1 base, with 12 bases lying between them. The length of the CDR3 is 14 residues. Looked up from germline, CDR1 is MNHEY and CDR2 is SMNVEV (reference sequence). CDR3 bases: TGTGCCAGCTGGGTGTCCGCATCCTACAATGAGCAGTTCTTC. Protein product: CASWVSASYNEQFF.

The rearrangement links TRBV20-1 to TRBJ2-3; D possibly corresponds to TRBD2 (6 bases). V lost 6 bases, J lost 3 bases, and 19 bases lay in between. From germline, CDR1 is DFQATT and CDR2 SNEGSKA (reference sequence). There are 15 residues in the CDR3. Here the CDR3 DNA reads TGCAGTGCCGAGGACCTCATAAGCGGGACAGATACGCAGTATTTT. It codes for CSAEDLISGTDTQYF.

The chain couples TRBV7-2 to TRBJ2-5, with 9 bases lining up with TRBD1. The J segment lost 5 bases and the V segment lost 6 bases, leaving 4 bases of the junction unmatched. Germline V gene sequence: CDR1 SGHTA, CDR2 FQGNSA. The CDR3 is 13 amino acids. The CDR3 is CASRKTGGETQYF. The DNA for the CDR3 is TGTGCCAGCAGAAAGACAGGGGGTGAGACCCAGTACTTC.

The chain has TRBV5-1 and TRBJ2-7, with TRBD1 matching over 9 bases. Germline values: CDR1 SGHRS, CDR2 YFSETQ. This CDR3 is 16 amino acids long. Trimming removed 0 bases from V and 5 bases from J; junction bases left unmatched: 9. The CDR3 reads CASSLGAGTGLHEQYF. In DNA form, the CDR3 reads TGCGCCAGCAGCTTGGGCGCAGGGACAGGGCTCCACGAGCAGTACTTC.

This clonotype was seen just once. The rearrangement uses TRBV5-1 and TRBJ2-1; 8 bases agree with TRBD1. Trimming removed 3 bases from V and 7 bases from J; junction bases left unmatched: 12. Germline V gene sequence: CDR1 SGHRS, CDR2 YFSETQ. This CDR3 has 16 amino acids. CDR3 sequence reads: CASSYYRQGMWNEQFF. CDR3 coding DNA: TGCGCCAGCAGCTATTATCGACAGGGGATGTGGAATGAGCAGTTCTTC.

This clonotype has more than one count but fewer than ten. CDR3 DNA: TGCGCCAGCAGCTCCTCTTCCGGGACAGGGTTCCCCCAAGAGACCCAGTACTTC. Its translation is CASSSSSGTGFPQETQYF. The J gene is TRBJ2-5, the V gene TRBV5-1; TRBD1 aligns across 9 bases. The length of the CDR3 is 18 residues. Germline CDR1 and CDR2: SGHRS and YFSETQ. V gave up 3 bases and J gave up 1 base; unmatched junction bases: 13. The entire variable domain, with the rest obtained from reference TRBV5-1 and TRBJ2-5, is as follows: KAGVTQTPRYLIKTRGQQVTLSCSPISGHRSVSWYQQTPGQGLQFLFEYFSETQRNKGNFPGRFSGRQFSNSRSEMNVSTLELGDSALYLCASSSSSGTGFPQETQYFGPGTRLLVL.

CDR3 coding DNA: TGTGCCAGCAGCCTCACAGGAGGAGCTGCGGGCGAGCAGTACTTC. Its protein product is CASSLTGGAAGEQYF. The chain links TRBV7-8 to TRBJ2-7, with D perhaps matching TRBD1 or TRBD2 (5 bases each). This CDR3 has 15 residues. CDR1 SGHVS and CDR2 FQNEAQ come from the germline V gene. V gave up 5 bases and J gave up 6 bases, with 20 bases separating them.

A single count supports this clonotype. The chain couples TRBV6-2 or TRBV6-3 to TRBJ2-1; no firm D call. Germline CDR1 reads MNHEY; CDR2 reads SVGEGT. The V gene lost 2 bases and the J gene lost 0 bases, with 5 bases spanning the gap. CDR3 length: 14 residues. The CDR3 region is CASSYRSSYNEQFF. The CDR3 DNA reads as TGTGCCAGCAGTTACAGGAGCTCCTACAATGAGCAGTTCTTC.

This clonotype was seen only a few times. The chain employs TRBV5-1 and TRBJ1-1; no definite D call. V lost 0 bases to trimming and J lost 6 bases, with 9 bases between them. CDR1 and CDR2 from the germline V gene are SGHRS and YFSETQ. The CDR3 spans 13 residues. The CDR3 sequence: CASSLGGTPEAFF. CDR3 nucleotide sequence: TGCGCCAGCAGCTTGGGCGGTACTCCTGAAGCTTTCTTT.

The chain is built from TRBV20-1 and TRBJ2-1, with no clear D. This CDR3 has 10 residues. Germline V gene sequence: CDR1 DFQATT, CDR2 SNEGSKA (reference sequence). Written as DNA, the CDR3 is TGCAGCGCAGACTACAATGAGCAGTTCTTC. Amino acids: CSADYNEQFF.

V and J are TRBV6-5 and TRBJ2-7, with 7 bases lining up with TRBD1. This CDR3 comprises 14 residues. Trimming took 7 bases from V and 0 from J; bases not matched to a gene: 6. Germline V CDR1 and CDR2: MNHEY, SVGAGI. CDR3: CASNPTGSSYEQYF. The CDR3 DNA reads TGTGCCAGCAACCCGACAGGGAGCTCCTACGAGCAGTACTTC.

The table lists this clonotype with a few counts. The genes are TRBV5-4 and TRBJ2-5, with unresolved D. The V gene's germline CDR1 is SGHNT and CDR2 YYREEE (reference sequence). This CDR3 has 12 residues. The ends were cut back, 4 bases at V and 5 bases at J, with 9 bases in the middle. The CDR3 bases are TGTGCCAGCAGCACCCCCAGTGAGACCCAGTACTTC. It is translated as CASSTPSETQYF.

The chain combines TRBV27 with TRBJ1-5, with 8 bases identical to TRBD1. CDR3 length equals 14 residues. J was trimmed by 7 bases and V by 5 bases; bases with no gene match: 7. Germline V gene lookup returns CDR1 MNHEY and CDR2 SMNVEV (reference sequence). DNA for the CDR3: TGTGCCAGCAGTCATACAGGGGGAGGCCAGCCCCAGCATTTT. It encodes CASSHTGGGQPQHF.

The chain combines TRBV5-4 with TRBJ2-1; 9 positions agree with TRBD2. Trimming removed 0 bases from V and 0 bases from J; junction bases left unmatched: 10. The CDR3 is made up of 19 amino acids. Germline-derived CDR1 and CDR2 are SGHNT and YYREEE (reference sequence). Written as DNA, the CDR3 is TGTGCCAGCAGCTTGGGAACAGCGGGAGGACCTAGCTCCTACAATGAGCAGTTCTTC. Its translation is CASSLGTAGGPSSYNEQFF.

The rearrangement links TRBV4-1 to TRBJ2-7; D is uncertain. Per the germline V gene, CDR1 is MGHRA and CDR2 is YSYEKL. V shed 3 bases and J shed 4 bases, with 10 bases lying between them. This CDR3 has 13 residues. CDR3 residues: CASSHIPGYEQYF. CDR3 sequence (DNA): TGCGCCAGCAGCCACATCCCCGGGTACGAGCAGTACTTC.

The chain combines TRBV7-9 with TRBJ2-1; TRBD2 is a possible D gene (5 bases). Germline V lookup: CDR1 SEHNR, CDR2 FQNEAQ (reference sequence). The germline V and J ends were trimmed by 5 bases and 9 bases, with 14 bases remaining between them. This CDR3 has 13 amino acids. CDR3 region: CASSGWESGEQFF. CDR3 nucleotide sequence: TGTGCCAGCAGCGGGTGGGAGTCGGGTGAGCAGTTCTTC.

Concerning this clonotype itself: This may stem from a read error, because a much larger clone lies one nucleotide away. V usage is TRBV27 and J usage is TRBJ2-7, with 8 positions matching TRBD2. This CDR3 is built from 12 residues. Germline CDR1 and CDR2: MNHEY and SMNVEV (reference sequence). CDR3 loop: CTSIGPGGEQYF. CDR3 sequence (DNA): TGTACCAGCATTGGTCCGGGAGGGGAGCAGTACTTC.

The CDR3 loop reads CATSPPNEQFF. In DNA, the CDR3 is TGTGCCACCAGTCCCCCCAATGAGCAGTTCTTC. The chain has TRBV24-1 and TRBJ2-1, with D unresolved. Germline assignment: CDR1 KGHDR and CDR2 SFDVKD. CDR3 length: 11 amino acids. Trimming pared 6 bases from V and 6 bases from J, leaving 5 bases between.

The chain couples TRBV7-9 to TRBJ2-5, with D uncertain. CDR1 SEHNR and CDR2 FQNEAQ come from the germline V gene (reference sequence). V lost 5 bases, J lost 5 bases, and 12 bases lay in between. The CDR3 runs to 13 residues. The CDR3 coding sequence is TGTGCCAGCAGCCCACCGGCGCAGGAGACCCAGTACTTC. Translating gives CASSPPAQETQYF.

In its sample, this clonotype was seen a few times. V is TRBV19 and J is TRBJ1-5, with a weak D call TRBD1 (6 bases). Looked up from germline, CDR1 is LNHDA and CDR2 is SQIVND (reference sequence). V gave up 6 bases and J gave up 2 bases, with 14 bases separating them. This CDR3 contains 15 residues. CDR3 residues: CASSSQGSGNQPQHF. The CDR3 DNA sequence: TGTGCCAGTAGCTCCCAGGGGTCGGGCAATCAGCCCCAGCATTTT.

This clonotype was counted ten times or more. V gene TRBV6-2 or TRBV6-3 combines with J gene TRBJ2-5; no reliable D call. Germline V gene data show CDR1 as MNHEY and CDR2 as SVGEGT. The V end was cut by 6 bases, the J end by 5 bases, with 19 bases between. This CDR3 region has 15 residues. The chain's CDR3 is CASSLGALGRETQYF. CDR3 DNA: TGTGCCAGCAGCCTAGGAGCCCTAGGACGTGAGACCCAGTACTTC.

This clonotype occurred a few times. The chain couples TRBV27 to TRBJ2-3; D unresolved. V was trimmed by 8 bases and J by 0 bases, leaving 12 bases between them. There are 14 residues in the CDR3. The germline gives CDR1 MNHEY, CDR2 SMNVEV (reference sequence). CDR3 region: CASSNTASTDTQYF. CDR3 DNA sequence: TGTGCCAGCTCAAACACGGCTAGCACAGATACGCAGTATTTT.

V is TRBV30 and J is TRBJ1-1; the D gene is possibly TRBD1 (5 bases). The CDR3 sequence is 11 residues long. Per the germline V gene, CDR1 is GTSNPN and CDR2 is SVGIG (reference sequence). CDR3: CAGRGDTEAFF. CDR3 nucleotide sequence: TGTGCTGGACGGGGGGACACTGAAGCTTTCTTT.

Remarks on this clonotype: One end of the junction is discordant with germline, which a read error may explain. The chain is built from TRBV6-5 and TRBJ1-2; 8 nucleotides align to TRBD1. Germline V lookup: CDR1 MNHEY, CDR2 SVGAGI. The CDR3 runs 16 residues. The DNA for the CDR3 is TGTACCAGCAGTTACTTTTCGACAGGGGTAAACTATGGCTACACCTTC. Protein sequence: CTSSYFSTGVNYGYTF.

This clonotype was seen only once. This rearrangement joins TRBV18 to TRBJ1-5; D is unclear. The CDR3 has 17 residues. Between the trimmed V and J ends, which lost 5 bases and 2 bases, there was a span of 19 bases. Germline V gene sequence: CDR1 KGHSH, CDR2 LQKENI. CDR3 bases: TGTGCCAGCTCATTCCGTCGCGGGGAGGTAGGCAATCAGCCCCAGCATTTT. It encodes CASSFRRGEVGNQPQHF.